These T cell receptor beta chains were read from a single sample in a study of human T cells and chemical hapten exposure. TCRdb reprocessed the RACE reads with MiXCR, giving one entry per CDR3 protein. The table includes 300,000 to 450,000 distinct CDR3 sequences, 4% to 6% detected once. This sample comprised whole blood, obtained in connection with sensitization to the hapten diphenylcyclopropenone (DPC). Every receptor here comes from a woman aged 45 to 65 with alopecia areata. Some clones in this sample may be carry-over from other donors' samples. Both conserved end residues are part of each CDR3. Each record gives: CDR3 length, D gene, clone size, J gene, V gene, CDR3 DNA, CDR3 protein. D genes are given only for firm matches. The size entry is marked missing in some rows and otherwise reads once, few, many or a size class.

17,NA,many,TRBJ2-6,TRBV11-1,TGTGCCAGCAGCATTGGACAGAGTATCTCTGGGGCCAACGTCCTGACTTTC,CASSIGQSISGANVLTF
17,TRBD2,many,TRBJ2-1,TRBV12-3/TRBV12-4,TGTGCCAGCAGTACTCCCCCCGGGACTAGCGGGAGGAGTGAGCAGTTCTTC,CASSTPPGTSGRSEQFF
14,NA,many,TRBJ2-1,TRBV29-1,TGCAGCGTCATCGTGGTGGGAGGTTACAATGAGCAGTTCTTC,CSVIVVGGYNEQFF
13,TRBD1,many,TRBJ2-1,TRBV28,TGTGCCAGCAATTGGGGACAGGGCGAAGAGCAGTTCTTC,CASNWGQGEEQFF
14,NA,few,TRBJ2-5,TRBV7-2,TGTGCCAGCAGCTTAGTTGTCCTGGGGGAGACCCAGTACTTC,CASSLVVLGETQYF
12,NA,many,TRBJ2-3,TRBV5-6,TGTGCCAGCAGCTTGGGGACTGCGGAGCAGTATTTT,CASSLGTAEQYF
13,NA,many,TRBJ2-4,TRBV30,TGTGCCTGGAGCGGGACGGGAGAAAACATTCAGTACTTC,CAWSGTGENIQYF
12,NA,NA,TRBJ1-2,TRBV11-2,TGTGCCAGCAGCCCCCGTGGGTTTGGCTACACCTTC,CASSPRGFGYTF
18,TRBD2,few,TRBJ2-3,TRBV5-1,TGCGCCAGCAGCTTGTTGTCGGTAGCGGGAGGCGGCACAGATACGCAGTATTTT,CASSLLSVAGGGTDTQYF
17,NA,NA,TRBJ1-2,TRBV5-1,TGCGCCAGCAGCTTGGCGAGCGGGACGGGGATTAACTATGGCTACACCTTC,CASSLASGTGINYGYTF
14,TRBD2,many,TRBJ2-1,TRBV7-2,TGTGCCCTAGCAACTAGCGGGAGGGGGGATGAGCAGTTCTTC,CALATSGRGDEQFF
17,TRBD2,many,TRBJ2-3,TRBV20-1,TGCAGTGCTAGGGACGACGTGTGGACTAGCGGGACAGATACGCAGTATTTT,CSARDDVWTSGTDTQYF
14,TRBD1,many,TRBJ1-1,TRBV12-3/TRBV12-4,TGTGCCAGCAGCATGACAGGGGGCGGAACTGAAGCTTTCTTT,CASSMTGGGTEAFF
12,NA,few,TRBJ2-3,TRBV24-1,TGTGCCACCAGTTTCACCCCAGATACGCAGTATTTT,CATSFTPDTQYF
15,TRBD1,NA,TRBJ2-2,TRBV7-2,TGTGCCAGCAGCCCCTCTACAGGGGTCACCGGGGAGCTGTTTTTT,CASSPSTGVTGELFF
13,NA,many,TRBJ1-5,TRBV15,TGTGCCACCAGCAGAGATAACAATCAGCCCCAGCATTTT,CATSRDNNQPQHF
15,NA,many,TRBJ2-3,TRBV2,TGTGCCAGCAGTGAAAGCGGAGCCGGCACAGATACGCAGTATTTT,CASSESGAGTDTQYF
18,TRBD2,few,TRBJ2-5,TRBV6-5,TGTGCCAGCAGTTACGTTTCGGGGGGGCCTTTTATTCGAGAGACCCAGTACTTC,CASSYVSGGPFIRETQYF
15,TRBD1,many,TRBJ2-7,TRBV15,TGTGCCACCAGCAGATTCCGGGACAGTGCTTACGAGCAGTACTTC,CATSRFRDSAYEQYF
13,NA,many,TRBJ2-2,TRBV13,TGTGCCAGCAGCTCCGGACGGTCCCGGGAGCTGTTTTTT,CASSSGRSRELFF
14,NA,few,TRBJ1-1,TRBV12-3/TRBV12-4,TGTGCCAGCAGTTTTTGGGGATTTGGCACTGAAGCTTTCTTT,CASSFWGFGTEAFF
13,TRBD1,NA,TRBJ2-7,TRBV20-1,TGCAGTGCGCCCGGGACAGGACCCTACGAGCAGTACTTC,CSAPGTGPYEQYF
15,TRBD2,many,TRBJ2-3,TRBV20-1,TGCAGTGCTGCAGGACTAGCGGGGGACACAGATACGCAGTATTTT,CSAAGLAGDTDTQYF
12,NA,NA,TRBJ2-7,TRBV28,TGTGCCAGCGGACAGCTCTCCTACGAGCAGTACTTC,CASGQLSYEQYF
15,TRBD2,NA,TRBJ2-4,TRBV20-1,TGCAGTGCTAGAGTGGGGCTAGCGGGATTGAACATTCAGTACTTC,CSARVGLAGLNIQYF
15,TRBD2,many,TRBJ2-2,TRBV2,TGTGCCAGCAGGTGGACTAGCGGAAACACCGGGGAGCTGTTTTTT,CASRWTSGNTGELFF
16,TRBD2,many,TRBJ2-3,TRBV7-6,TGTGCCAGCAGCTTAATGGCTAGCGGGGGGTCGGATACGCAGTATTTT,CASSLMASGGSDTQYF
15,TRBD2,few,TRBJ2-2,TRBV6-5,TGTGCCAGCAGGACTAGCGGGAGGGCCGGCGGGGAGCTGTTTTTT,CASRTSGRAGGELFF
17,TRBD1,many,TRBJ1-6,TRBV2,TGTGCCAGCAGTGAGACGGAGGGGGCGAACTTTAATTCACCCCTCCACTTT,CASSETEGANFNSPLHF
16,NA,many,TRBJ2-3,TRBV28,TGTGCCAGCAGTACCCCCGTCGACAGGAGCACAGATACGCAGTATTTT,CASSTPVDRSTDTQYF
14,NA,many,TRBJ2-3,TRBV21-1,TGTGCCAGCAGGACGCGGGAACGTGAAGATACGCAGTATTTT,CASRTREREDTQYF
14,NA,many,TRBJ2-1,TRBV11-1,TGTGCCAGCAGCTCAAGACTAGTAGGCAATGAGCAGTTCTTC,CASSSRLVGNEQFF
13,NA,many,TRBJ2-7,TRBV20-1,TGCAGTGCTAGTTGGCAATCCTCCTACGAGCAGTACTTC,CSASWQSSYEQYF
13,TRBD1,NA,TRBJ1-1,TRBV12-5,TGTGCTAGTGGTTTGGAGGGGGCGACTGAAGCTTTCTTT,CASGLEGATEAFF
17,NA,NA,TRBJ2-3,TRBV5-6,TGTGCCAGCAGCTTGGCAGGGGCTACCGACTTCACAGATACGCAGTATTTT,CASSLAGATDFTDTQYF
12,NA,NA,TRBJ2-7,TRBV21-1,TGTGCCAGCAGACCACAGGGCCACGAGCAGTACTTC,CASRPQGHEQYF
15,NA,few,TRBJ1-3,TRBV4-2,TGTGCCAGCGTAACGGACATGGGCTCTGGAAACACCATATATTTT,CASVTDMGSGNTIYF
15,NA,NA,TRBJ1-1,TRBV3-1,TGTGCCAGCAGCCAAGAATGGGCGTTGAACACTGAAGCTTTCTTT,CASSQEWALNTEAFF
15,TRBD2,NA,TRBJ2-3,TRBV4-2,TGTGCCAGCAGCCAATCTAGCGGGGAGGCAGATACGCAGTATTTT,CASSQSSGEADTQYF
16,NA,NA,TRBJ1-2,TRBV13,TGTGCCAGCAGCTTTTTAGGATGGGGGGGCGACGGCGGCTACACCTTC,CASSFLGWGGDGGYTF
14,NA,NA,TRBJ2-2,TRBV7-3,TGTGCCAGCAAAGTCTACGGGAACACCGGGGAGCTGTTTTTT,CASKVYGNTGELFF
15,NA,NA,TRBJ2-5,TRBV6-2/TRBV6-3,TGTGCCAGCAGTTCTGGCTTAGCCGAGTTAGAGACCCAGTACTTC,CASSSGLAELETQYF
14,NA,many,TRBJ2-1,TRBV5-1,TGCGCCAGCAGCATGGACCCGAATTGGGATGAGCAGTTCTTC,CASSMDPNWDEQFF
13,NA,NA,TRBJ1-4,TRBV12-3/TRBV12-4,TGTGCCAGCAGTCCCGGCGGGGGGGAAAAACTGTTTTTT,CASSPGGGEKLFF
15,NA,few,TRBJ1-1,TRBV7-8,TGTGCCAGCAGCTTAATGGAGCAAATGAACACTGAAGCTTTCTTT,CASSLMEQMNTEAFF
15,NA,many,TRBJ2-3,TRBV5-1,TGCGCCAGCAGCCCGTTGGGGGCCCTCACAGATACGCAGTATTTT,CASSPLGALTDTQYF
16,NA,NA,TRBJ1-2,TRBV6-5,TGTGCCAGCAGTTACGGAAAGGACAGAATTAACTATGGCTACACCTTC,CASSYGKDRINYGYTF
16,TRBD2,few,TRBJ2-3,TRBV4-1,TGCGCCAGCAGCTTCAATAGCGGGGGCACCACAGATACGCAGTATTTT,CASSFNSGGTTDTQYF
17,TRBD2,NA,TRBJ2-1,TRBV7-8,TGTGCCAGCAGCTTAGGGTCTAGCGGGGTATCTTACAATGAGCAGTTCTTC,CASSLGSSGVSYNEQFF
17,TRBD1,few,TRBJ2-2,TRBV6-2/TRBV6-3,TGTGCCAGCAGTTACTCGAACAGGGGTTATCCCACCGGGGAGCTGTTTTTT,CASSYSNRGYPTGELFF
11,NA,few,TRBJ1-2,TRBV7-9,TGTGCCAGCAGCTTAGTTGCCGGCTACACCTTC,CASSLVAGYTF
13,NA,many,TRBJ1-2,TRBV27,TGTGCCAGCAGTTGGCAGGGGCCGTATGGCTACACCTTC,CASSWQGPYGYTF
16,TRBD1,few,TRBJ2-3,TRBV7-2,TGTGCCAGCAGCCCTCGACGGGACAGAGACACAGATACGCAGTATTTT,CASSPRRDRDTDTQYF
13,NA,NA,TRBJ2-1,TRBV28,TGTGCCAGCAGTCTCCCCGGGGCCCGAGGGCAGTTCTTC,CASSLPGARGQFF
17,TRBD2,NA,TRBJ2-3,TRBV10-3,TGTGCCATCAGTGAGTCCGCGGGACTAGCGGGCGGAGATACGCAGTATTTT,CAISESAGLAGGDTQYF